The T cell receptor (beta chain) described here comes from a study of T-cell memory formation after mild COVID-19. This clonotype was detected only a few times. With constant-segment primers, 5'RACE yielded cDNA libraries of TCR alpha and TCR beta that carried sample barcodes and UMIs. Each CDR3 protein is one row after TCRdb ran MiXCR on the 5' RACE reads. The table shows about 390,000 distinct CDR3 sequences, with 15% to 20% occurring only once. Germline V lookup: CDR1 MNHEY, CDR2 SVGAGI. The CDR3 loop spans 13 amino acids. Trimming removed 6 bases from V and 5 bases from J; junction bases left unmatched: 6.

The rearrangement joins TRBV6-5 to TRBJ1-2, with 7 nucleotides matching TRBD1. The sample comprised PBMCs or a T cell subset sorted from them (not recorded which). This receptor was taken from a man aged 18-30 years who had mild COVID-19 (a few samples of this study predate the infection). Cell type and time point are not known. CDR3 residues: CASRSTGPYGYTF. CDR3 bases: TGTGCCAGCAGGTCGACAGGGCCTTATGGCTACACCTTC.